The subject of this entry is one T cell receptor (beta chain). The authors' processing: Researchers report that nucleated cell counts were estimated from reference gene primer amplification. Sequenced by immunoSEQ multiplex PCR; TCRdb stores in-frame clones only, minus some. From that table come the V and J calls and clone size; the DNA was used to work out D and trimming. The sample contains under 150,000 clones, about 87% of which appear only once. The sample is drawn from a study of blood T cell repertoires in COVID-19. Study-level information: T cells, B-cell-depleted T cells, or PBMCs supplied cDNA or gDNA.

Germline loops: CDR1 SGHAT, CDR2 FQNNGV. The CDR3 contains 14 residues. The V and J ends lost 5 bases and 6 bases respectively, with 14 bases between them. What was sequenced was peripheral blood. This TCR derives from a woman between 50 and 59 years old with acute or convalescent COVID-19. This chain links TRBV11-2 with TRBJ1-5; D call uncertain. The CDR3 nucleotides read TGTGCCAGCAGCACCACGGGAGGTGGTCAGCCCCAGCATTTT. It encodes CASSTTGGGQPQHF.